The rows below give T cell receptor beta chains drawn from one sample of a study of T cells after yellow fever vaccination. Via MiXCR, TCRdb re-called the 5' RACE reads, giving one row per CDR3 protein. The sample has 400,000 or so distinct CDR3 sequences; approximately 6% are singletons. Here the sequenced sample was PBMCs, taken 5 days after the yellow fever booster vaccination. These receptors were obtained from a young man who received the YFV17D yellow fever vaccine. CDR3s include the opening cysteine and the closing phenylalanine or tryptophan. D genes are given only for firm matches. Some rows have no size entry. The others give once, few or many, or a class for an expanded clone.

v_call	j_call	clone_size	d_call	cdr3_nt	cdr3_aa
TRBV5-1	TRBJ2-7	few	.	TGCGCCAGCAGCTTGACTACCCGCGAGCAGTACTTC	CASSLTTREQYF
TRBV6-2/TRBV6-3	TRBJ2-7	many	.	TGTGCCAGCAGTTATTCAGGAAGCTACGAGCAGTACTTC	CASSYSGSYEQYF
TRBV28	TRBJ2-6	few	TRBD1	TGTGCCAGCAGTTCGGGACAGGGGGCTAGGGGCACTTTC	CASSSGQGARGTF
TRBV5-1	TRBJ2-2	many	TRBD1	TGCGCCAGCACGTCAGGGGGCATCCTCCCCGGGGAGCTGTTTTTT	CASTSGGILPGELFF
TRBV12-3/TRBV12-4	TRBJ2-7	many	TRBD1	TGTGCCAGCAGTTCCCCCGGACAGGGGGCCCACGAGCAGTACTTC	CASSSPGQGAHEQYF
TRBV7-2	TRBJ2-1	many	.	TGTGCCAGCAGACAGGGCACCTACAATGAGCAGTTCTTC	CASRQGTYNEQFF
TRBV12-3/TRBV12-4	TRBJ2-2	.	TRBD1	TGTGCCAGCAGTTTACGGCAGGGGGCGCACGGGGAGCTGTTTTTT	CASSLRQGAHGELFF
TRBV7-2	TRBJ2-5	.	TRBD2	TGTGCCAGCAGCCTACTGGGACTAGCGGTACTGGAGACCCAGTACTTC	CASSLLGLAVLETQYF
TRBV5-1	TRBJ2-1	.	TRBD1	TGCGCCAGCAGCTTCCAGGGGGCAGGGAATGAGCAGTTCTTC	CASSFQGAGNEQFF
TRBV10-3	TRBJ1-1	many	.	TGTGCCATCAGTGTCCCCCGGGGCGAAGCTTTCTTT	CAISVPRGEAFF
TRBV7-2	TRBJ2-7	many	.	TGTGCCAGCAGCTTAGGCCCCCAGAGGGAGCAGTACTTC	CASSLGPQREQYF
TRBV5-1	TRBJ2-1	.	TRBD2	TGCGCCAGCAGCTTGAAGCTAGCGGGAGAGCAGTTCTTC	CASSLKLAGEQFF
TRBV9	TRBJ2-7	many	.	TGTGCCAGCAGCGTAGAAACAGAGGGAGAGCAGTACTTC	CASSVETEGEQYF
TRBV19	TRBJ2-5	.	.	TGTGCCAGCCCGGTGGGGTCGGCCCAGTACTTC	CASPVGSAQYF
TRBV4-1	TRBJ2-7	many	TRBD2	TGCGCCAGCAGCGCAATAGCGGGAGTACCCTACGAGCAGTACTTC	CASSAIAGVPYEQYF
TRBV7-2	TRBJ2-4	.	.	TGTGCCAGCAGCTACTATAACAGGGCTCAGGCCAAAAACATTCAGTACTTC	CASSYYNRAQAKNIQYF
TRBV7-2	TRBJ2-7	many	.	TGTGCCAGCAGCCCCCAGGGTAACTCCTACGAGCAGTACTTC	CASSPQGNSYEQYF
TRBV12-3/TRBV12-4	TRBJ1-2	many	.	TGTGCCAGCAGGGGCAGGGAGGCCTATGGCTACACCTTC	CASRGREAYGYTF
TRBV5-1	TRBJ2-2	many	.	TGCGCCAGCAGCTTGGTAGTGTCGGGACTCGCCGGGGAGCTGTTTTTT	CASSLVVSGLAGELFF
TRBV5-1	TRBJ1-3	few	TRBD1	TGCGCCAGCAGCGCGGGACAGAACTCTGGAAACACCATATATTTT	CASSAGQNSGNTIYF
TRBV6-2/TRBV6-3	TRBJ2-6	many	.	TGTGCCAGCAGTTACGGGGGGGGGGCCAACGTCCTGACTTTC	CASSYGGGANVLTF
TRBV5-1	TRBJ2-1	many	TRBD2	TGCGCCAGCAGCTTCGCGGGAGAGTCCTACAATGAGCAGTTCTTC	CASSFAGESYNEQFF
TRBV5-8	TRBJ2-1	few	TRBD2	TGTGCCAGCAGCGCGCACCTGGGGGGGAACAATGAGCAGTTCTTC	CASSAHLGGNNEQFF
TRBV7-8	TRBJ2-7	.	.	TGTGCCAGCAGCTCGGCGGGACTCCCATACGAGCAGTACTTC	CASSSAGLPYEQYF
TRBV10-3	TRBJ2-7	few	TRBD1	TGTGCCATCAGGGGGGACAGGGCCGAGCAGTACTTC	CAIRGDRAEQYF
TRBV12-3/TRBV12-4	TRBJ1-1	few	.	TGTGCCAGCAGTTTAGGGGTAAGGGCTTTCTTT	CASSLGVRAFF
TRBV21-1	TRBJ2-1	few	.	TGTGCCAGCAGCTCGATTCCGGGGCTACATGAAACTGAGCAGTTCTTC	CASSSIPGLHETEQFF
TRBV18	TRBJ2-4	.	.	TGTGCCAGCTCACCAATCGGCCAGATACTAGCCAAAAACATTCAGTACTTC	CASSPIGQILAKNIQYF
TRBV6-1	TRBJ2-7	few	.	TGTGCCAGCAAGGGACAGGGGTCCCACCAGTCAGCGGGAGGGGTCGAGCAGTACTTC	CASKGQGSHQSAGGVEQYF
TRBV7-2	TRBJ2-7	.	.	TGTGCCAGCAGCCCCTCGGCCCAGAGCTCCTACGAGCAGTACTTC	CASSPSAQSSYEQYF
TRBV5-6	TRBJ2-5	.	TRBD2	TGTGCCAGCAGCTTGGGAGTAGCGGGATACGAGACCCAGTACTTC	CASSLGVAGYETQYF
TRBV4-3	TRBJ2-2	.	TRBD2	TGCGCCAGCAGATGGACTAGCGGGAGTACCGGGGAGCTGTTTTTT	CASRWTSGSTGELFF
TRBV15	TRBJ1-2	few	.	TGTGCCACCAGCAGAGTCGCCAGGGGAACGGGGGGCTACACCTTC	CATSRVARGTGGYTF
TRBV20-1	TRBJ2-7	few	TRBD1	TGCAGTGCTAGATCGTCAGGGGGCGGCGAGCAGTACTTC	CSARSSGGGEQYF
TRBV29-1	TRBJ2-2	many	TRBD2	TGCAGCGTGGGCCCCCCTAGCGGGAGTTACACCGGGGAGCTGTTTTTT	CSVGPPSGSYTGELFF
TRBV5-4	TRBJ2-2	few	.	TGTGCCAGCAGCTTGCAGGTTACTGGGGAGCTGTTTTTT	CASSLQVTGELFF
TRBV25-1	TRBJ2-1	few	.	TGTGCCAGTAAGTCGGGTCGAACCTACAATGAGCAGTTCTTC	CASKSGRTYNEQFF
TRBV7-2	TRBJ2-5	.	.	TGTGCCAGCAGCTTAGTCGTGACAGAAGAGACCCAGTACTTC	CASSLVVTEETQYF
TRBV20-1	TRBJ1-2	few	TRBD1	TGCAGTGCCGCCCCAGGGGGCGCCTTAGATGGCTACACCTTC	CSAAPGGALDGYTF
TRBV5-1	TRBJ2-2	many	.	TGCGCCAGCAGCCCATCAGAGGCGGGGGAGCTGTTTTTT	CASSPSEAGELFF
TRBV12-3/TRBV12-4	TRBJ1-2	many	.	TGTGCCAGCAGTCGTGGTAGGGGCTACACCTTC	CASSRGRGYTF
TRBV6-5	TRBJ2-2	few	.	TGTGCCAGCAGTTACGGCACTCCCGGGGAGCTGTTTTTT	CASSYGTPGELFF